This TCR beta chain emerged from a study of T cells expressing NK-cell markers. Across the whole study: TCR beta repertoires came from sorted CD3+CD56+NKG2C+, CD3+CD56+NKG2C- and CD3+CD56-NKG2C+ T cells.

The germline V gene encodes CDR1 SGHTA and CDR2 FQGNSA. CDR3 length: 15 residues. Following a re-call of the 5' RACE reads, TCRdb has one entry per CDR3 protein and lacks DNA. The sample is made up of 500,000 to 600,000 distinct CDR3 sequences, and the top ten hold approximately 3.6% of it. The TCR originated in a young man in good health. Sequenced sample: blood T cells: a sorted CD56 or NKG2C T cell subset, CD4+ or CD8+ T cells, or bulk PBMC T cells (not recorded which). V is TRBV7-2 and J is TRBJ2-4; the TCRdb D gene call, TRBD1, has no DNA to confirm it. This CDR3 reads CASSFGQGTKNIQYF. The full variable domain, in which reference TRBV7-2 and TRBJ2-4 provide the parts outside the CDR3, is GAGVSQSPSNKVTEKGKDVELRCDPISGHTALYWYRQSLGQGLEFLIYFQGNSAPDKSGLPSDRFSAERTGGSVSTLTIQRTQQEDSAVYLCASSFGQGTKNIQYFGAGTRLSVL.